The 29 T cell receptor beta chains below come from one sample, sequenced in a study of response to subunit inactivated influenza vaccine. TCRdb analysed the RT-PCR reads with MiXCR anew, one entry per CDR3 protein. The data contain about 190,000 distinct CDR3 sequences, under 15% of them singletons. Material: CD8+ T cells sorted from PBMCs, obtained about 5 days after vaccination. The receptors were sampled from a middle-aged man who received an inactivated influenza vaccine.

This clonotype was detected many times. The chain carries TRBV20-1 and TRBJ1-1, with a tentative D call TRBD1 (5 bases). Germline V gene lookup returns CDR1 DFQATT and CDR2 SNEGSKA (reference sequence). The V gene lost 2 bases and the J gene lost 7 bases, with 11 bases spanning the gap. The CDR3 covers 12 residues. The CDR3 region has the DNA TGCAGTGCTAGAACAGGCTTTCTTGAAGCTTTCTTT. Residues: CSARTGFLEAFF.

The chain couples TRBV5-1 to TRBJ1-1; D is unresolved. Per germline, CDR1 SGHRS and CDR2 YFSETQ. Trimming took off 0 bases at V and 1 base at J, with 10 bases between the two ends. This CDR3 comprises 15 residues. The CDR3 DNA reads TGCGCCAGCAGCTTGGTCGGGTTGGGGAACACTGAAGCTTTCTTT. This encodes CASSLVGLGNTEAFF.

This chain links TRBV2 with TRBJ2-4; 7 bases line up with TRBD1. V lost 8 bases to trimming and J lost 6 bases; unmatched junction nucleotides: 1. Germline lookup yields CDR1 SNHLY and CDR2 FYNNEI. CDR3 size: 11 residues. The CDR3 sequence is CASGDRNIQYF. The CDR3 DNA is TGTGCCAGCGGGGACAGAAACATTCAGTACTTC. Together with reference TRBV2 and TRBJ2-4, the CDR3 gives the full variable domain: EPEVTQTPSHQVTQMGQEVILRCVPISNHLYFYWYRQILGQKVEFLVSFYNNEISEKSEIFDDQFSVERPDGSNFTLKIRSTKLEDSAMYFCASGDRNIQYFGAGTRLSVL.

The rearrangement uses TRBV15 and TRBJ2-3; 10 bases match TRBD2. V lost 4 bases and J lost 6; bases outside the gene matches: 13. The V gene's germline CDR1 is LNHNV and CDR2 YYDKDF (reference sequence). CDR3 size: 17 residues. In DNA form, the CDR3 reads TGTGCCACCAGCACTGACCTTCGGACTAGCGGAGGGGATACGCAGTATTTT. The encoded protein is CATSTDLRTSGGDTQYF.

Only a few counts were recorded for this clonotype. The chain joins TRBV18 to TRBJ2-5; TRBD2 might be the D (6 bases). This CDR3 contains 15 residues. V was shortened by 3 bases and J by 10 bases, with 21 bases between the two germline ends. Germline CDR1 reads KGHSH; CDR2 reads LQKENI. CDR3 in amino acids: CASSPVPGLWADQYF. The CDR3 coding sequence is TGTGCCAGCTCACCGGTTCCGGGACTCTGGGCGGACCAGTACTTC.

CDR3 sequence (DNA): TGTGCCAGCAGGTCCCCGGGTCTACAAGAGACCCAGTACTTC. Protein sequence: CASRSPGLQETQYF. This chain links TRBV7-9 with TRBJ2-5; D remains ambiguous. The CDR3 is 14 residues long. Trimming took 6 bases from V and 2 from J, leaving 13 bases between them. The germline V gene has CDR1 SEHNR and CDR2 FQNEAQ (reference sequence).

The table lists this clonotype with a few counts. The rearrangement links TRBV27 to TRBJ2-7; D ambiguous. In germline, CDR1 is MNHEY, CDR2 SMNVEV (reference sequence). The V end was cut by 2 bases, the J end by 6 bases, with 14 bases between. The CDR3 sequence is 14 residues long. The CDR3, as DNA: TGTGCCAGCAGTTTACTAAGCACCGTCGGCGAGCAGTACTTC. This translates into CASSLLSTVGEQYF.

This clonotype was observed a handful of times. This chain links TRBV11-1 with TRBJ2-3; perhaps TRBD1 as D (5 bases). The V end lost 3 bases, the J end lost 5 bases, and 24 bases lay between the germline ends. The germline V gene encodes CDR1 SGHAT and CDR2 FQDESV (reference sequence). The CDR3 is 18 amino acids. CDR3 nucleotides: TGTGCCAGCAGCTTGGTTCAGATTCGGACACCTGCACGAGATACGCAGTATTTT. Residues: CASSLVQIRTPARDTQYF. The variable domain in full, with the rest retrieved from reference TRBV11-1 and TRBJ2-3, is EAEVAQSPRYKITEKSQAVAFWCDPISGHATLYWYRQILGQGPELLVQFQDESVVDDSQLPKDRFSAERLKGVDSTLKIQPAELGDSAMYLCASSLVQIRTPARDTQYFGPGTRLTVL.

This clonotype was seen only a few times. This chain links TRBV10-3 with TRBJ2-1, with a possible D match to TRBD2 (6 bases). V lost 0 bases, J lost 5 bases, and 11 bases lay in between. Germline CDR1 and CDR2: ENHRY and SYGVKD. The CDR3 totals 15 residues. The CDR3 region has the DNA TGTGCCATCAGTGAGTCTCTAGCGCAAAACAATGAGCAGTTCTTC. Its translation is CAISESLAQNNEQFF.

This clonotype was counted between two and nine times. The genes are TRBV29-1 and TRBJ2-5; D may correspond to TRBD1 or TRBD2 (5 bases each). The CDR3 is 11 amino acids. The V and J ends lost 3 bases and 5 bases respectively, with 7 bases between them. The germline V gene encodes CDR1 SQVTM and CDR2 ANQGSEA. CDR3: CSVDREETQYF. The CDR3 DNA is TGCAGCGTTGACAGGGAGGAGACCCAGTACTTC.

This chain links TRBV20-1 with TRBJ2-2; TRBD1 matches 11 bases. Losses at the gene ends were 4 bases for V and 3 bases for J; bases not matched to a gene: 4. The germline CDR1 and CDR2 sequences are DFQATT and SNEGSKA (reference sequence). The CDR3 is 15 amino acids. The CDR3 DNA is TGCAGTGCTACCGGGACAGGGGGTGACACCGGGGAGCTGTTTTTT. It is translated as CSATGTGGDTGELFF.

V gene TRBV13 combines with J gene TRBJ2-2, with D unclear. Trimming shortened V by 1 base and J by 7 bases, and 10 bases separated the two germline ends. Looked up from germline, CDR1 is PRHDT and CDR2 is FYEKMQ (reference sequence). This CDR3 contains 14 residues. The DNA for the CDR3 is TGTGCCAGCAGCTTAGTAACGAGTAACGGGGAGCTGTTTTTT. Translation: CASSLVTSNGELFF.

This clonotype was counted between two and nine times. The CDR3 protein is CASSLRDSYQETQYF. The CDR3, as DNA: TGTGCCAGCAGCCTGAGGGACAGTTACCAAGAGACCCAGTACTTC. The gene calls are TRBV7-8 and TRBJ2-5; 7 positions agree with TRBD1. In germline, CDR1 is SGHVS, CDR2 FQNEAQ. The CDR3 spans 15 residues. V lost 5 bases and J lost 0; bases outside the gene matches: 6.

In this sample, this clonotype turned up a few times. The chain carries TRBV4-3 and TRBJ1-2, with D tentatively TRBD1 (6 bases). This CDR3 is built from 18 residues. V lost 0 bases and J lost 2, with 19 bases in between. Germline lookup yields CDR1 LGHNA and CDR2 YSLEER. DNA of the CDR3: TGCGCCAGCAGCCAAGATAGGGGGGCGCACGGACTAAACTATGGCTACACCTTC. This codes for CASSQDRGAHGLNYGYTF.

The chain carries TRBV20-1 and TRBJ2-3; D is tentatively TRBD1 or TRBD2 (5 bases each). Germline CDR1 and CDR2: DFQATT and SNEGSKA (reference sequence). CDR3 size: 14 residues. The CDR3 DNA reads as TGCCGTCCCTGGACGGGGCCTAGCACAGATACGCAGTATTTT. This encodes CRPWTGPSTDTQYF.

There are a few counts of this clonotype. This sequence joins TRBV12-3 or TRBV12-4 and TRBJ2-1; 7 nucleotides align to TRBD2. The CDR3 extends over 15 amino acids. V was clipped by 0 bases and J by 4 bases; unmatched bases: 3. The CDR3 sequence is CASSLAGLEYNEQFF. The CDR3 DNA reads as TGTGCCAGCAGTTTAGCTGGACTAGAGTACAATGAGCAGTTCTTC.

This clonotype was seen more than once but under ten times. This chain uses TRBV5-1 with TRBJ2-7, with D unclear. This CDR3 is built from 14 residues. From germline, CDR1 is SGHRS and CDR2 YFSETQ. The V and J ends lost 4 bases and 4 bases respectively, with 15 bases between them. In DNA form, the CDR3 reads TGCGCCAGCAGCCCCCTCCCAACAACTTACGAGCAGTACTTC. Translation gives CASSPLPTTYEQYF.

This clonotype was recorded at least ten times. The chain links TRBV12-3 or TRBV12-4 to TRBJ2-5, with 13 bases lining up with TRBD2. The CDR3 sequence is 15 residues long. Losses at the gene ends were 3 bases for V and 6 bases for J; bases not matched to a gene: 4. CDR3 DNA: TGTGCCAGCAGTTTGACTAGCGGGGGGTGGAAGACCCAGTACTTC. It translates to CASSLTSGGWKTQYF.

V usage is TRBV6-1 and J usage is TRBJ1-5, with a possible D match to TRBD1 (5 bases). The CDR3 runs to 15 residues. Trimming removed 2 bases from V and 6 bases from J, with 14 bases in between. In germline, CDR1 is MNHNS, CDR2 SASEGT. CDR3 protein: CASSEFWGPLQPQHF. The CDR3 DNA reads as TGTGCCAGCAGTGAATTTTGGGGCCCTCTTCAGCCCCAGCATTTT.

CDR3: CSVSGTGITDTQYF. Here the CDR3 DNA reads TGCAGCGTATCCGGGACAGGGATTACAGATACGCAGTATTTT. The V call is TRBV29-1, the J call TRBJ2-3; TRBD1 aligns across 9 bases. Trimming took 6 bases from V and 3 from J; bases not matched to a gene: 7. CDR3 length: 14 residues. Germline CDR1 is SQVTM and CDR2 is ANQGSEA.

The chain links TRBV12-3 or TRBV12-4 to TRBJ2-7; D possibly matches TRBD1 or TRBD2 (6 bases each). This CDR3 spans 13 amino acids. Deletions cut 3 bases from V and 5 bases from J, with 11 bases between. The CDR3: CASSFGRGHEQYF. In DNA form, the CDR3 reads TGTGCCAGCAGTTTCGGTCGGGGGCACGAGCAGTACTTC.

Only a few counts were recorded for this clonotype. The chain couples TRBV5-6 to TRBJ2-3; D might be TRBD2 (6 bases). The V end lost 4 bases, the J end lost 4 bases, and 13 bases lay between the germline ends. CDR1 and CDR2 from the germline V gene are SGHDT and YYEEEE. The CDR3 spans 14 residues. CDR3 protein: CASSRGSGPDTQYF. CDR3 in DNA: TGTGCCAGCAGCCGGGGGAGTGGCCCAGATACGCAGTATTTT.

V and J are TRBV10-3 and TRBJ1-1; D ambiguous. V was clipped by 0 bases and J by 5 bases, with 10 bases between them. CDR1 is ENHRY, CDR2 SYGVKD, per germline. CDR3 length equals 14 residues. This CDR3 reads CAISESITGTEAFF. The CDR3 DNA reads as TGTGCCATCAGTGAGTCGATAACGGGAACTGAAGCTTTCTTT.

The sample holds many counts of this clonotype. The V gene is TRBV29-1, the J gene TRBJ2-1; 10 bases fit TRBD2. Losses at the gene ends were 6 bases for V and 7 bases for J; bases not matched to a gene: 9. Germline CDR1 reads SQVTM; CDR2 reads ANQGSEA. This CDR3 is built from 14 residues. As DNA, the CDR3 is TGCAGCGTCGGTCTAGCGGGAGTTTTGAATGAGCAGTTCTTC. This encodes CSVGLAGVLNEQFF.

Ten or more counts support this clonotype. The rearrangement uses TRBV12-3 or TRBV12-4 and TRBJ2-5, with D unresolved. There are 13 residues in the CDR3. Trimming stripped 6 bases from V and 4 bases from J, with 12 bases between. The DNA of the CDR3 is TGTGCCAGCAGCGTTAACATGGGAGAGACCCAGTACTTC. This translates into CASSVNMGETQYF.

This chain connects TRBV27 to TRBJ2-3, with 7 bases that match TRBD2. The junction had 3 bases not matched to a gene; V was cut back by 3 bases and J by 0 bases. Germline loops: CDR1 MNHEY, CDR2 SMNVEV (reference sequence). The CDR3 has 15 amino acids. The CDR3 DNA is TGTGCCAGCAGTTTCAGGGACTACAGCACAGATACGCAGTATTTT. Its translation is CASSFRDYSTDTQYF.

This rearrangement joins TRBV11-1 to TRBJ2-2; D unclear. The CDR3 is 16 residues long. Trimming stripped 2 bases from V and 0 bases from J, with 10 bases between. The germline CDR1 and CDR2 sequences are SGHAT and FQDESV (reference sequence). The DNA for the CDR3 is TGTGCCAGCAGCTTATGGTCACAGACGAACACCGGGGAGCTGTTTTTT. Protein product: CASSLWSQTNTGELFF. The full variable domain, rest sourced from reference TRBV11-1 and TRBJ2-2, is EAEVAQSPRYKITEKSQAVAFWCDPISGHATLYWYRQILGQGPELLVQFQDESVVDDSQLPKDRFSAERLKGVDSTLKIQPAELGDSAMYLCASSLWSQTNTGELFFGEGSRLTVL.

The chain recombines TRBV11-2 with TRBJ2-1; 15 bases are a match to TRBD2. Germline V CDR1 and CDR2: SGHAT, FQNNGV. The CDR3 loop spans 17 amino acids. V was clipped by 2 bases and J by 8 bases; unmatched bases: 7. The CDR3 DNA reads TGTGCCAGCAGCTTACCGGCCGGGACTAGCGGGGGGCATGAGCAGTTCTTC. As protein: CASSLPAGTSGGHEQFF.

The chain is built from TRBV7-9 and TRBJ1-5; D unclear. Germline assignment: CDR1 SEHNR and CDR2 FQNEAQ (reference sequence). The CDR3 runs 12 residues. Trimming shortened V by 1 base and J by 11 bases, and 9 bases separated the two germline ends. The CDR3 bases are TGTGCCAGCAGCTTAGGGACGGCGGCCCAGCATTTT. Residues: CASSLGTAAQHF. Variable domain in full (rest from reference TRBV7-9 and TRBJ1-5): DTGVSQNPRHKITKRGQNVTFRCDPISEHNRLYWYRQTLGQGPEFLTYFQNEAQLEKSRLLSDRFSAERPKGSFSTLEIQRTEQGDSAMYLCASSLGTAAQHFGDGTRLSIL.